These T cell receptor beta chains were read from a single sample in a study of cytomegalovirus exposure and HLA in healthy donors. Sequencing was performed with immunoSEQ multiplex PCR; in TCRdb, only in-frame clones are kept and a portion is missing. The sample has fewer than 200,000 clones; approximately 80% are singletons. Sequenced sample: PBMCs. The receptor source for this set is a woman aged 25 to 45 in good health and CMV-seronegative. CDR3s include the opening cysteine and the closing phenylalanine or tryptophan. Fields, in order: clone size, CDR3 length, J gene, V gene, D gene, CDR3 DNA, CDR3 protein. A D gene is named only where the DNA matches it firmly. A clone size is listed for some rows: how often the clone was seen (once, few, many), or a class if it is expanded.

NA,16,TRBJ2-7,TRBV14,TRBD1,TGTGCCAGCAGCCAAGGACGGGACAGGGCGGGCTACGAGCAGTACTTC,CASSQGRDRAGYEQYF
few,13,TRBJ2-3,TRBV28,TRBD2,TGTGCCAGCAGTTTAGGACTAGCGGATACGCAGTATTTT,CASSLGLADTQYF
few,17,TRBJ1-6,TRBV5-1,TRBD1,TGCGCCAGCAGCCTAGGACAGGGGCGCTCCTATAATTCACCCCTCCACTTT,CASSLGQGRSYNSPLHF
once,17,TRBJ1-1,TRBV4-1,NA,TGCGCCAGCAGCCTTAGAAAAACGTCGGGTATGGACACTGAAGCTTTCTTT,CASSLRKTSGMDTEAFF
NA,15,TRBJ2-3,TRBV19,NA,TGTGCCAGTAGTATAGGACGCAGGTACACAGATACGCAGTATTTT,CASSIGRRYTDTQYF
NA,13,TRBJ2-5,TRBV11-2,NA,TGTGCCAGCAGCTTGCACCTACGGGAGACCCAGTACTTC,CASSLHLRETQYF
NA,18,TRBJ1-1,TRBV28,NA,TGTGCCAGCAGTTTAGTCCCCCCTAACCAGGGGACGAACACTGAAGCTTTCTTT,CASSLVPPNQGTNTEAFF
NA,16,TRBJ2-4,TRBV28,TRBD1,TGTGCCAGCAGTCCGTATTCCGGGACAGGGGGTAACATTCAGTACTTC,CASSPYSGTGGNIQYF
NA,15,TRBJ1-3,TRBV28,NA,TGTGCCAGCAGCACCCTACCACCCTCTGGAAACACCATATATTTT,CASSTLPPSGNTIYF
NA,13,TRBJ2-7,TRBV7-9,TRBD1,TGTGCCAGCAGCGCAGGGGGCTCGGGCGAGCAGTACTTC,CASSAGGSGEQYF
NA,12,TRBJ1-5,TRBV19,NA,TGTGCCAGTAGTATCGGGGGGTTACCCCAGCATTTT,CASSIGGLPQHF
NA,15,TRBJ2-3,TRBV6-5,NA,TGTGCCAGCAGTTACGGGGGGGCGGGCACAGATACGCAGTATTTT,CASSYGGAGTDTQYF
once,13,TRBJ2-3,TRBV6-6,NA,TGTGCCAGCAGACCGACTACCACAGATACGCAGTATTTT,CASRPTTTDTQYF
once,13,TRBJ1-1,TRBV5-1,NA,TGCGCCAGCAGCTGGACATTAGGGTCTGAAGCTTTCTTT,CASSWTLGSEAFF
NA,15,TRBJ1-2,TRBV19,NA,TGTGCCAGTAGTAAGACACCCAGGGGCAACTATGGCTACACCTTC,CASSKTPRGNYGYTF
few,16,TRBJ1-1,TRBV25-1,NA,TGTGCCAGCAGTCCCAACAGGGAGGGATCGAACACTGAAGCTTTCTTT,CASSPNREGSNTEAFF
NA,12,TRBJ1-6,TRBV27,NA,TGTGCCAGCAGGGCAGGGCTTTCACCCCTCCACTTT,CASRAGLSPLHF
NA,13,TRBJ1-1,TRBV11-3,NA,TGTGCCAGCAGCTTAAGAGAGAACACTGAAGCTTTCTTT,CASSLRENTEAFF
NA,14,TRBJ2-7,TRBV6-1,TRBD2,TGTGCCAGCAGTGTAGCGGGAGGGCCCTACGAGCAGTACTTC,CASSVAGGPYEQYF
NA,13,TRBJ1-2,TRBV14,NA,TGTGCCAGCAGCCAGGGAGAGAACTATGGCTACACCTTC,CASSQGENYGYTF
NA,15,TRBJ1-2,TRBV28,TRBD1,TGTGCCAGCAGTTTAACAGGGGTTCGGCACTATGGCTACACCTTC,CASSLTGVRHYGYTF
NA,12,TRBJ2-3,TRBV27,NA,TGTGCCAGCAGTTTGCGGGGAGATACGCAGTATTTT,CASSLRGDTQYF
NA,16,TRBJ2-5,TRBV6-1,NA,TGTGCCAGCAGTGACCGAACCGAGGAGGTCCAAGAGACCCAGTACTTC,CASSDRTEEVQETQYF
NA,16,TRBJ2-2,TRBV28,TRBD1,TGTGCCAGCAGTTTATTTGGGACAGGCCACAGCGGGGAGCTGTTTTTT,CASSLFGTGHSGELFF
few,12,TRBJ1-5,TRBV19,NA,TGTGCCAGTACGGGTATCTTGCAGCCCCAGCATTTT,CASTGILQPQHF
NA,16,TRBJ2-2,TRBV28,NA,TGTGCCAGCAGCAATGAAGGGGGGGGGTGGACCGGGGAGCTGTTTTTT,CASSNEGGGWTGELFF
NA,13,TRBJ1-5,TRBV30,TRBD1,TGTGCCTGGAGCTCGACAGGGAATCAGCCCCAGCATTTT,CAWSSTGNQPQHF
NA,15,TRBJ2-7,TRBV29-1,TRBD2,TGCAGCGTTGAAGCCCGGGGCGGGAGGTATAACGAGCAGTACTTC,CSVEARGGRYNEQYF
NA,15,TRBJ2-7,TRBV28,NA,TGTGCCAGCAGTACAGCCTTTTCAAGCTCCTACGAGCAGTACTTC,CASSTAFSSSYEQYF
NA,14,TRBJ2-7,TRBV5-5,TRBD1,TGTGCCAGCAGCCCTTGGACAGGGGGCTACGAGCAGTACTTC,CASSPWTGGYEQYF
NA,15,TRBJ1-2,TRBV5-6,NA,TGTGCCAGCAGCTTAGGGCAGGGCCCTAACTATGGCTACACCTTC,CASSLGQGPNYGYTF
NA,14,TRBJ1-2,TRBV4-1,NA,TGCGCCAGCAGCCGGGACACGGGGAACTATGGCTACACCTTC,CASSRDTGNYGYTF
NA,15,TRBJ2-5,TRBV6-5,NA,TGTGCCAGCAGTTACGCGGGACAGACTCAAGAGACCCAGTACTTC,CASSYAGQTQETQYF
NA,13,TRBJ2-7,TRBV6-1,NA,TGTGCCAGCAGTGAAACAGGGCCCTACGAGCAGTACTTC,CASSETGPYEQYF
once,15,TRBJ2-7,TRBV5-4,TRBD2,TGTGCCAGCAGCGAAGGAGGGACTACTGGCCACGAGCAGTACTTC,CASSEGGTTGHEQYF
NA,16,TRBJ2-7,TRBV4-2,TRBD2,TGTGCCAGCAGCCAAGATACTAGCGTTTACTCCTACGAGCAGTACTTC,CASSQDTSVYSYEQYF
NA,15,TRBJ2-7,TRBV2,TRBD1,TGTGCCAGCCAACTGGACAGGGCGGGTGGTTCCGAGCAGTACTTC,CASQLDRAGGSEQYF
NA,15,TRBJ1-4,TRBV28,TRBD1,TGTGCCAGCAGTGTTAAGACAGGGGGGGGCGAAAAACTGTTTTTT,CASSVKTGGGEKLFF
NA,13,TRBJ2-3,TRBV6-1,NA,TGTGCCAGCAACCCAGGATTCACAGATACGCAGTATTTT,CASNPGFTDTQYF
few,22,TRBJ2-7,TRBV13,TRBD2,TGTGCCAGCAGCCCCCCCCGGGGGTATACTAGCGGGGGGGCTCGGGGGTCCTACGAGCAGTACTTC,CASSPPRGYTSGGARGSYEQYF
NA,15,TRBJ2-7,TRBV5-1,NA,TGCGCCAGCAGCTTGGCCCTGGGTAGCCCTAACGAGCAGTACTTC,CASSLALGSPNEQYF
NA,17,TRBJ1-2,TRBV30,NA,TGTGCCTGGAGTGTACTCGGAAACAGGGTAATCACATCTGGCTACACCTTC,CAWSVLGNRVITSGYTF
NA,20,TRBJ2-7,TRBV5-5,TRBD1,TGTGCCAGCAGCTCGCAACGCCCCCCGGGACAGGGACTTGCGGTATACGAGCAGTACTTC,CASSSQRPPGQGLAVYEQYF